These 21 T cell receptor beta chains originate from one sample sequenced in a study of identical twins. Each CDR3 protein gets one entry after TCRdb re-called the 5' RACE reads with MiXCR. Among about 720,000 distinct CDR3 sequences listed, around 8.6% were seen once. A further study also used this sample, focusing on yellow fever vaccine responses in identical twins.

The sequenced material came from PBMCs. All receptors derive from a woman younger than 35 in good health.

A few counts support this clonotype. CDR3 nucleotides: TGTGCCAGCAGCCCCTTATATGGGCCCGGGGGGTTGAACACTGAAGCTTTCTTT. Its translation: CASSPLYGPGGLNTEAFF. The rearrangement joins TRBV28 to TRBJ1-1; a possible D gene is TRBD1 (5 bases). The V end was cut by 6 bases, the J end by 0 bases, with 23 bases between. The CDR3 runs 18 residues. Germline lookup yields CDR1 MDHEN and CDR2 SYDVKM.

This clonotype was picked up a small number of times. The V gene is TRBV29-1, the J gene TRBJ2-5; D not resolved. V gave up 4 bases and J gave up 5 bases, with 11 bases separating them. This CDR3 has 12 residues. Germline CDR1 reads SQVTM; CDR2 reads ANQGSEA. Here the CDR3 DNA reads TGCAGCGTTGGGGCAGTTGGCGAGACCCAGTACTTC. Its protein is CSVGAVGETQYF.

This sequence joins TRBV6-2 or TRBV6-3 and TRBJ2-1, with TRBD2 as a possible D gene (6 bases). The germline gives CDR1 MNHEY, CDR2 SVGEGT. The length of the CDR3 is 14 residues. V was trimmed by 6 bases and J by 8 bases, leaving 17 bases between them. CDR3 in amino acids: CASSRDLYSDEQFF. The CDR3 coding sequence is TGTGCCAGCAGCCGGGACTTATATAGTGATGAGCAGTTCTTC.

V gene TRBV4-2 combines with J gene TRBJ2-3; D is possibly TRBD1 (5 bases). This CDR3 has 15 amino acids. Trimming removed 5 bases from V and 0 bases from J, with 12 bases in between. The germline CDR1 and CDR2 sequences are LGHNA and YNFKEQ. The CDR3 protein is CASSARTPSTDTQYF. CDR3 in DNA: TGTGCCAGCAGCGCAAGGACACCTAGCACAGATACGCAGTATTTT.

Only a few counts were recorded for this clonotype. This chain joins TRBV27 and TRBJ1-4; D is perhaps TRBD1 (5 bases). The CDR3 is made up of 15 amino acids. CDR1 is MNHEY and CDR2 is SMNVEV in the germline V gene (reference sequence). Trimming removed 6 bases from V and 1 base from J, with 12 bases in between. The DNA of the CDR3 is TGTGCCAGCAGGACTACAGGATTAACTAATGAAAAACTGTTTTTT. It yields the protein CASRTTGLTNEKLFF.

This clonotype turned up a few times. This chain uses TRBV7-2 with TRBJ2-2; D gene ambiguous. The CDR3 totals 15 residues. The ends were cut back, 2 bases at V and 3 bases at J, with 10 bases in the middle. Germline assignment: CDR1 SGHTA and CDR2 FQGNSA. CDR3 in DNA: TGTGCCAGCAGCTTAATAGCCTTGTACACCGGGGAGCTGTTTTTT. This encodes CASSLIALYTGELFF.

This sequence joins TRBV3-1 and TRBJ2-7, with 7 bases matching TRBD1. There are 12 residues in the CDR3. Germline-derived CDR1 and CDR2 are LGHDT and YNNKEL (reference sequence). V lost 7 bases, J lost 8 bases, and 8 bases stayed unmatched. CDR3 DNA: TGTGCCAGCAATTCAGGGGGATCTAAGCAGTACTTC. Protein sequence: CASNSGGSKQYF.

The rearrangement uses TRBV10-2 and TRBJ1-1; D is uncertain. The CDR3 has 13 amino acids. With 0 bases removed from V and 2 bases from J, the gap between germline ends came to 4 bases. Germline lookup yields CDR1 WSHSY and CDR2 SAAADI. In nucleotides, the CDR3 is TGCGCCAGCAGTGAGTCGCTCAACACTGAAGCTTTCTTT. It translates to CASSESLNTEAFF.

This clonotype was detected ten times or more. The J gene is TRBJ1-2, the V gene TRBV2; D is perhaps TRBD1 (5 bases). The CDR3 runs 13 residues. Deletions cut 5 bases from V and 4 bases from J, with 11 bases between. Looked up from germline, CDR1 is SNHLY and CDR2 is FYNNEI. CDR3: CASSLGDSYGYTF. The CDR3 DNA is TGTGCCAGCAGTCTAGGGGATAGCTATGGCTACACCTTC. Supplemented by reference TRBV2 and TRBJ1-2, the full variable domain reads EPEVTQTPSHQVTQMGQEVILRCVPISNHLYFYWYRQILGQKVEFLVSFYNNEISEKSEIFDDQFSVERPDGSNFTLKIRSTKLEDSAMYFCASSLGDSYGYTFGSGTRLTVV.

In its sample, this clonotype was seen a few times. The V and J genes are TRBV27 and TRBJ2-4; TRBD2 matches 7 bases. The germline V gene has CDR1 MNHEY and CDR2 SMNVEV (reference sequence). This CDR3 has 17 amino acids. V shed 8 bases, J shed 2 bases, and the junction held 15 bases outside the gene matches. The CDR3 is CASANLGGDSSKNIQYF. For the CDR3, the DNA is TGTGCCAGCGCAAACCTGGGGGGGGATTCGTCCAAAAACATTCAGTACTTC.

The rearrangement links TRBV5-1 to TRBJ2-7; a weak D match, TRBD2 (6 bases). The CDR3 sequence is 14 residues long. Trimming took 4 bases from V and 9 from J, leaving 20 bases between them. Germline CDR1 reads SGHRS; CDR2 reads YFSETQ. In nucleotides, the CDR3 is TGCGCCAGCAGCGAGGAGGGCCCGGGGCAGGTGCAGTACTTC. It codes for CASSEEGPGQVQYF.

The V gene is TRBV6-5, the J gene TRBJ2-7; D gene unclear. The germline gives CDR1 MNHEY, CDR2 SVGAGI. CDR3 length equals 15 residues. The V end lost 0 bases, the J end lost 0 bases, and 9 bases lay between the germline ends. The CDR3 DNA reads TGTGCCAGCAGTTACTCGGACGGTACCTCCTACGAGCAGTACTTC. As protein: CASSYSDGTSYEQYF.

This clonotype was observed at least ten times. V is TRBV12-3 or TRBV12-4 and J is TRBJ1-5; 8 bases align to TRBD1. This CDR3 is 14 amino acids long. The trim removed 7 bases at V and 5 bases at J, leaving 7 bases unmatched. The CDR3 here is CASTRQGIYQPQHF. CDR3 nucleotide sequence: TGTGCCAGCACCCGACAGGGGATCTATCAGCCCCAGCATTTT.

This clonotype showed up many times. The chain uses TRBV14 and TRBJ2-4, with 14 nucleotides matching TRBD2. With V trimmed by 3 bases and J by 2 bases, 12 bases remained unmatched. CDR3 length: 20 residues. Germline CDR1 is SGHDN and CDR2 is FVKESK. CDR3 DNA: TGTGCCAGCAGCCACCTAGAAGGACTAGCGGGAGGAGGGACCAAAAACATTCAGTACTTC. Its protein product is CASSHLEGLAGGGTKNIQYF. The variable domain in full, with the rest retrieved from reference TRBV14 and TRBJ2-4, is EAGVTQFPSHSVIEKGQTVTLRCDPISGHDNLYWYRRVMGKEIKFLLHFVKESKQDESGMPNNRFLAERTGGTYSTLKVQPAELEDSGVYFCASSHLEGLAGGGTKNIQYFGAGTRLSVL.

This clonotype showed up many times. The chain's CDR3 is CASSLTSGADTQYF. The DNA of the CDR3 is TGTGCCAGCAGCCTAACCTCGGGCGCAGATACGCAGTATTTT. V gene TRBV7-6 combines with J gene TRBJ2-3; D unresolved. The CDR3 is 14 residues long. Trimming took 5 bases from V and 4 from J, leaving 13 bases between them. Germline CDR1 and CDR2: SGHVS and FNYEAQ. The full variable domain, its missing parts supplied by reference TRBV7-6 and TRBJ2-3, is GAGVSQSPRYKVTKRGQDVALRCDPISGHVSLYWYRQALGQGPEFLTYFNYEAQQDKSGLPNDRFSAERPEGSISTLTIQRTEQRDSAMYRCASSLTSGADTQYFGPGTRLTVL.

This clonotype was observed many times. The chain is built from TRBV6-5 and TRBJ2-7, with 9 bases aligning to TRBD2. This CDR3 region has 15 residues. V shed 2 bases and J 3 bases; nucleotides not matched to a gene: 5. Germline V gene data show CDR1 as MNHEY and CDR2 as SVGAGI. CDR3 loop: CASSYEGLADYEQYF. The CDR3 bases are TGTGCCAGCAGTTACGAGGGACTAGCAGACTACGAGCAGTACTTC.

The rearrangement joins TRBV4-3 to TRBJ2-2; 8 bases align to TRBD2. The germline CDR1 and CDR2 sequences are LGHNA and YSLEER. Trimming cost V 0 bases and J 4 bases; bases outside gene matches: 4. CDR3 size: 16 residues. The CDR3 DNA reads as TGCGCCAGCAGCCAAGAAATCCTAGCGGGCACCGGGGAGCTGTTTTTT. It codes for CASSQEILAGTGELFF.

This clonotype occurred a few times. CDR3 DNA: TGTGCCAGCAGTGATATAGGGAACGAGCAGTACTTC. This codes for CASSDIGNEQYF. The chain couples TRBV25-1 to TRBJ2-7; D not resolved. Germline assignment: CDR1 MGHDK and CDR2 SYGVNS. V was clipped by 3 bases and J by 5 bases, with 8 bases between them. CDR3 size: 12 residues.

This clonotype was observed at least ten times. This sequence joins TRBV20-1 and TRBJ2-7; D uncertain. Germline CDR1 DFQATT, CDR2 SNEGSKA (reference sequence). Trimming took 0 bases from V and 12 from J, leaving 21 bases between them. The CDR3 consists of 14 residues. The CDR3 loop is CSARDLRTKPSLYF. CDR3 nucleotide sequence: TGCAGTGCTAGAGATCTAAGGACCAAACCGAGTCTGTACTTC.

This clonotype occurred a few times. CDR3 amino acids: CASSQAGQGNYGYTF. The CDR3 DNA reads as TGTGCCAGCAGCCAGGCAGGACAGGGTAACTATGGCTACACCTTC. The chain is built from TRBV3-1 and TRBJ1-2; the match to TRBD1 covers 8 bases. J lost 1 base, V lost 3 bases, and 4 bases had no gene match. This CDR3 has 15 amino acids. Germline CDR1 is LGHDT and CDR2 is YNNKEL (reference sequence).

The rearrangement links TRBV19 to TRBJ2-5; D is ambiguous. V gave up 4 bases and J gave up 3 bases, with 12 bases separating them. This CDR3 spans 14 amino acids. Germline CDR1 is LNHDA and CDR2 is SQIVND (reference sequence). The CDR3 is CASSTGSRKETQYF. CDR3 nucleotides: TGTGCCAGTAGTACCGGAAGTAGGAAAGAGACCCAGTACTTC.